This T cell receptor beta chain is from a study of blood T cell repertoires in COVID-19. At the level of the study: From the United States, Italy and Spain came samples of acute and convalescent COVID-19. Nucleic acid was either cDNA or gDNA, and it came from T cells, B-cell-depleted T cells, or PBMCs.

Looked up from germline, CDR1 is SQVTM and CDR2 is ANQGSEA. The CDR3 length is 12 residues. The V end lost 6 bases, the J end lost 2 bases, and 9 bases lay between the germline ends. Under the authors' procedure: Cell counts per sample came from amplifying reference gene primers. Assay: immunoSEQ multiplex PCR; the TCRdb copy retains only in-frame clones and omits some. D and trimming come from the DNA, and the V and J calls and clone size come from that table. This repertoire shows about 36,000 clones, around 82% found once; its top ten account for roughly 17%. This clonotype was obtained from a man in his 70s with acute or convalescent COVID-19. Sequencing was done on a sample of peripheral blood. This chain links TRBV29-1 with TRBJ2-3, with D possibly TRBD1 on 6 matching bases. DNA for the CDR3: TGCAGCGTCCACAGGGACACAGATACGCAGTATTTT. It encodes CSVHRDTDTQYF.